This TCR beta chain came from a study of metastatic and nonmetastatic thyroid tumors. Study-wide background: Malignant and benign thyroid patients had repertoires compared in peripheral blood and tumor or nodule tissue.

The authors' processing: Construction of a distant-metastasis classifier for papillary thyroid cancer relied on CDR3 differences across clinicopathological groups. Using MiXCR, TCRdb reanalyzed the PCR reads. TCRdb, not the original authors, processed these V and J calls. The sample lists about 27,000 clones, around 14% occurring once. This clone was seen more than once but under ten times. Trimming took 0 bases from V and 5 from J, leaving 16 bases between them. In germline, CDR1 is KGHSH, CDR2 LQKENI. CDR3 length: 16 residues. Among the patients, none had received any treatment before thyroid surgery.

The receptor comes from a male donor with papillary thyroid cancer or a benign thyroid nodule (not recorded which). Some clones in this sample may be carry-over from other donors' samples. This chain joins TRBV18 and TRBJ2-5; D is uncertain. The sequencing input was blood. CDR3 region: CASSPPANPCVETQYF. CDR3 coding DNA: TGTGCCAGCTCACCACCGGCCAACCCGTGCGTGGAGACCCAGTACTTC.